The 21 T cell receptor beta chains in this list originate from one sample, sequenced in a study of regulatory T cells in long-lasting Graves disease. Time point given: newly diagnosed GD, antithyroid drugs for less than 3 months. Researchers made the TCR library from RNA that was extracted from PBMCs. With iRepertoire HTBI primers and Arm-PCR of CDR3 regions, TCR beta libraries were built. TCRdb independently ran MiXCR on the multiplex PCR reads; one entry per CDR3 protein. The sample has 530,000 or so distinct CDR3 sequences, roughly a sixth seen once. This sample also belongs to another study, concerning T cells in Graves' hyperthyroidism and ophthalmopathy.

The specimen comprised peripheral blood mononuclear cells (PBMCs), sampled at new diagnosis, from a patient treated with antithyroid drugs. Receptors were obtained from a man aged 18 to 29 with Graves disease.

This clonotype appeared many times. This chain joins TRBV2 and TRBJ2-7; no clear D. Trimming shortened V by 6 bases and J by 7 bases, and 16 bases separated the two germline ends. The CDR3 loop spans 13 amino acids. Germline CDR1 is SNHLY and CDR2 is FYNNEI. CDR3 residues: CASSHPAAAEQYF. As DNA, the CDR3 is TGTGCCAGCAGCCACCCGGCGGCGGCGGAGCAGTACTTC. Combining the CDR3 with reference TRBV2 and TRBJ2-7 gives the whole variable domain EPEVTQTPSHQVTQMGQEVILRCVPISNHLYFYWYRQILGQKVEFLVSFYNNEISEKSEIFDDQFSVERPDGSNFTLKIRSTKLEDSAMYFCASSHPAAAEQYFGPGTRLTVT.

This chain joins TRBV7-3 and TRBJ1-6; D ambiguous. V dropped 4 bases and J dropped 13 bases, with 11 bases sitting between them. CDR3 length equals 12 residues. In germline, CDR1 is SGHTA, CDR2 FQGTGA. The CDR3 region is CASSSPGSPLHF. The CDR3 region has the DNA TGTGCCAGCAGCTCTCCCGGGTCCCCCCTCCACTTT. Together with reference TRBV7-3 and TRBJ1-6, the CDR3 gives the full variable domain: GAGVSQTPSNKVTEKGKYVELRCDPISGHTALYWYRQSLGQGPEFLIYFQGTGAADDSGLPNDRFFAVRPEGSVSTLKIQRTERGDSAVYLCASSSPGSPLHFGNGTRLTVT.

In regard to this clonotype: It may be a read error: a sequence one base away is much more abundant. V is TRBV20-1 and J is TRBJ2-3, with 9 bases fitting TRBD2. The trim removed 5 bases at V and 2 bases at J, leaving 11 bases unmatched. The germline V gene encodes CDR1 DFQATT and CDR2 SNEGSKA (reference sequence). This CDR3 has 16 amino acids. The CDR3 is CSAGRTSETTTDTQYF. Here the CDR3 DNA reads TGCAGTGCTGGGCGGACTAGCGAAACAACCACAGATACGCAGTATTTT.

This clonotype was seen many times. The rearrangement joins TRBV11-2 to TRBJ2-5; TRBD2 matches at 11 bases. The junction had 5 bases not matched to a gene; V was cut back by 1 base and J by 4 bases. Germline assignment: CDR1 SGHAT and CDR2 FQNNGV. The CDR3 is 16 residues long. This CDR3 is CASSLALGLAGETQYF. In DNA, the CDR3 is TGTGCCAGCAGCTTAGCTCTCGGACTAGCGGGAGAGACCCAGTACTTC.

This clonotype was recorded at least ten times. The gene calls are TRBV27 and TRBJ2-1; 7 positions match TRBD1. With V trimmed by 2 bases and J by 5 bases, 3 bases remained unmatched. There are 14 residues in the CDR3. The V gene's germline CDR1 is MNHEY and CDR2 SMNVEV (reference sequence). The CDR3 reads CASSLGTADNEQFF. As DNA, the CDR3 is TGTGCCAGCAGTTTAGGGACAGCCGACAATGAGCAGTTCTTC.

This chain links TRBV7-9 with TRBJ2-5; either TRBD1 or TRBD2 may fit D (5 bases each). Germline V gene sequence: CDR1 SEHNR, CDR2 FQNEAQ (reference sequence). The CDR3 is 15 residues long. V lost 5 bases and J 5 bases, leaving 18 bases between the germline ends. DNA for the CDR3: TGTGCCAGCAGCCTCAGGGCTCCTAGCAGGGAGACCCAGTACTTC. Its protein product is CASSLRAPSRETQYF. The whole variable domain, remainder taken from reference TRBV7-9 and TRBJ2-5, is DTGVSQNPRHKITKRGQNVTFRCDPISEHNRLYWYRQTLGQGPEFLTYFQNEAQLEKSRLLSDRFSAERPKGSFSTLEIQRTEQGDSAMYLCASSLRAPSRETQYFGPGTRLLVL.

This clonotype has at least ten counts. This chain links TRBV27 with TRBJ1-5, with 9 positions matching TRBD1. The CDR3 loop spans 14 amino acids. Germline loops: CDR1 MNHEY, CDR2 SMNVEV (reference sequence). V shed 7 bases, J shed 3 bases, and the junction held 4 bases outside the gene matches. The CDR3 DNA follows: TGTGCCAGCACTGGGACAGGGTCCAATCAGCCCCAGCATTTT. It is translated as CASTGTGSNQPQHF.

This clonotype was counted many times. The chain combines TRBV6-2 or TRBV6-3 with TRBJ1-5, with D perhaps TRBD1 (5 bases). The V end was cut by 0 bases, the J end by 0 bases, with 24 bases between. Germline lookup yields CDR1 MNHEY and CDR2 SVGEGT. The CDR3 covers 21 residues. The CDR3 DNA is TGTGCCAGCAGTTACTCGAATTCCCCAGGGCGAAAGTTATATAGCAATCAGCCCCAGCATTTT. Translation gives CASSYSNSPGRKLYSNQPQHF.

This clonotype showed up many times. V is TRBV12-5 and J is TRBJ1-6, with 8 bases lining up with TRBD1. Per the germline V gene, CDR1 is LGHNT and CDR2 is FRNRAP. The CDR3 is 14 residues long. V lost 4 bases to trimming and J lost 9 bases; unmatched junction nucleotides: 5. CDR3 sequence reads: CASGSGQESSPLHF. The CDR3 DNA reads TGTGCTAGTGGTTCGGGACAGGAAAGTTCACCCCTCCACTTT. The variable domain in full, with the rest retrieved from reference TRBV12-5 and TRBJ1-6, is DARVTQTPRHKVTEMGQEVTMRCQPILGHNTVFWYRQTMMQGLELLAYFRNRAPLDDSGMPKDRFSAEMPDATLATLKIQPSEPRDSAVYFCASGSGQESSPLHFGNGTRLTVT.

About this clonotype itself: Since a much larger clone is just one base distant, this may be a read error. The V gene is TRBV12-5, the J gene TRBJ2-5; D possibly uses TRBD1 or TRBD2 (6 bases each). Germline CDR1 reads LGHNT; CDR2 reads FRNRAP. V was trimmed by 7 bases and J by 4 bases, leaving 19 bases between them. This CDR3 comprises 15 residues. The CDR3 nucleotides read TGTGCTAGTGAGAAGGGGGACTCCGAGGGAGAGACCCAGTACTTC. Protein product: CASEKGDSEGETQYF.

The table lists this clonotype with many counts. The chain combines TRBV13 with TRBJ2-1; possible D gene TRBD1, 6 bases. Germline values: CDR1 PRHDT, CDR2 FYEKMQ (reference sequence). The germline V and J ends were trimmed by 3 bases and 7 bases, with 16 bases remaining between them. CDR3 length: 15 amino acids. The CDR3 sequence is CASSFTGMSWNEQFF. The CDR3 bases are TGTGCCAGCAGCTTCACAGGGATGTCGTGGAATGAGCAGTTCTTC.

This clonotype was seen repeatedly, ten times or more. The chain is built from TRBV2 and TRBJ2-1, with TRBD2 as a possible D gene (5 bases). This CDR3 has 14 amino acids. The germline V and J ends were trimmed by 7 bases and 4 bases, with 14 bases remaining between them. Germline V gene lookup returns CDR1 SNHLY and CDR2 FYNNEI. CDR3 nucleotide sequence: TGTGCCAGCACCGAGAGCGGACCTTACAATGAGCAGTTCTTC. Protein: CASTESGPYNEQFF. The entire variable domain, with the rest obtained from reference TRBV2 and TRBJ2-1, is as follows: EPEVTQTPSHQVTQMGQEVILRCVPISNHLYFYWYRQILGQKVEFLVSFYNNEISEKSEIFDDQFSVERPDGSNFTLKIRSTKLEDSAMYFCASTESGPYNEQFFGPGTRLTVL.

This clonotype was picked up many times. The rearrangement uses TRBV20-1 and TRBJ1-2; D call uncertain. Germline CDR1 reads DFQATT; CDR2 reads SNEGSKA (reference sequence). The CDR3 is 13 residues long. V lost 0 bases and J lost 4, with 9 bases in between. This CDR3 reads CSAREPAGYGYTF. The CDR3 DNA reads TGCAGTGCTAGAGAACCAGCGGGCTATGGCTACACCTTC.

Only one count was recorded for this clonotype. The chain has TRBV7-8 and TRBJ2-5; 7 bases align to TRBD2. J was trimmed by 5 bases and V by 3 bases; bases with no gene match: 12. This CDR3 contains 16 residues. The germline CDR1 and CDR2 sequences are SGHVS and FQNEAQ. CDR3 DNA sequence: TGTGCCAGCAGCTTTATGCCTAGCGGCGATAGGGAGACCCAGTACTTC. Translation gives CASSFMPSGDRETQYF.

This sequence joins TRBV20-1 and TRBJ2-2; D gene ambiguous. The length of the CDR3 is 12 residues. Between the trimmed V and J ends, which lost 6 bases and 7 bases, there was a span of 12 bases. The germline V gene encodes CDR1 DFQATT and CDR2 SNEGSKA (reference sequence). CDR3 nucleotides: TGCAGTGCCCTCGAGGCTAGCGGGGAGCTGTTTTTT. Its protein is CSALEASGELFF.

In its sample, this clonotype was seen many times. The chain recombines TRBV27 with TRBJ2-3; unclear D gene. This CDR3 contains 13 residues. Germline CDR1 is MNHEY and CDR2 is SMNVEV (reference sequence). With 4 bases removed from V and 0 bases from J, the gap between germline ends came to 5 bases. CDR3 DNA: TGTGCCAGCAGTTGGGCTAGCACAGATACGCAGTATTTT. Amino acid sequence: CASSWASTDTQYF.

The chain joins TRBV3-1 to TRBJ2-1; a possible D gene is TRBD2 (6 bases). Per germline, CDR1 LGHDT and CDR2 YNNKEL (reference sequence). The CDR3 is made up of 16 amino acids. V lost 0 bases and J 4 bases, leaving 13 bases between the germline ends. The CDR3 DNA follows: TGTGCCAGCAGCCAAGAGGGGCGGGATATTTACAATGAGCAGTTCTTC. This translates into CASSQEGRDIYNEQFF.

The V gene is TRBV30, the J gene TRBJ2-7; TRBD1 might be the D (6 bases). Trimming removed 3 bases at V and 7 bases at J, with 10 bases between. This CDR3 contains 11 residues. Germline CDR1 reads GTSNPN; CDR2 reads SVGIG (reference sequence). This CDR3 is CAWRGAGEQYF. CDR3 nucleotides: TGTGCCTGGAGGGGGGCTGGGGAGCAGTACTTC.

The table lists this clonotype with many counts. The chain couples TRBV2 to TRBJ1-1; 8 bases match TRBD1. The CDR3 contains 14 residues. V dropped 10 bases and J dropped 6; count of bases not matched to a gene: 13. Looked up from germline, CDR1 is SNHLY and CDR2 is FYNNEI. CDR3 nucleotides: TGTGCCACCAAGGTACCCCAGGGGGCGGCTGAAGCTTTCTTT. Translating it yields CATKVPQGAAEAFF.

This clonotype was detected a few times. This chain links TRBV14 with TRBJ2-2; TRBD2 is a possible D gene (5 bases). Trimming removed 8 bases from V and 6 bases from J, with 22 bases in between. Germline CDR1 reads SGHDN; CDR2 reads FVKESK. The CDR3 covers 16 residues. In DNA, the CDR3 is TGTGCCAGCCGACGAGGGAGCTCCCGTACATCCGGGGAGCTGTTTTTT. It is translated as CASRRGSSRTSGELFF. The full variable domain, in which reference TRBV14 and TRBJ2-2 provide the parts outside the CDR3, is EAGVTQFPSHSVIEKGQTVTLRCDPISGHDNLYWYRRVMGKEIKFLLHFVKESKQDESGMPNNRFLAERTGGTYSTLKVQPAELEDSGVYFCASRRGSSRTSGELFFGEGSRLTVL.

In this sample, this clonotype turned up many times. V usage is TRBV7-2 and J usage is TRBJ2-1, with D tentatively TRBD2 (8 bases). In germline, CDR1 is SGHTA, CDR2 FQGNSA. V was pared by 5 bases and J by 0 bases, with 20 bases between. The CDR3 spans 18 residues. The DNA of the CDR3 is TGTGCCAGCAGCCAACTAATAGCGGGACAGAGCTCCTACAATGAGCAGTTCTTC. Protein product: CASSQLIAGQSSYNEQFF.